Listed below are T cell receptor beta chains from one sample, sequenced in a study of control samples from healthy donors and cancer patients. The data were produced by immunoSEQ multiplex PCR, yet TCRdb's version contains in-frame clones alone and is incomplete. This table holds 150,000 or so clones, about 93% found once. Sequencing was performed on blood. The receptors stem from a woman between 25 and 40 years old in good health. The CDR3 runs from the conserved cysteine through the conserved F or W. D genes are given only for firm matches. Rows give clone size only sometimes, using once, few, many, or a class for an expanded clone.

abundance: once
d_gene: TRBD1
v_gene: TRBV24-1
j_gene: TRBJ2-5
CDR3nt: TGTGCCACCAGTGATTTCAGGGGGCAACGAGAGACCCAGTACTTC
CDR3aa: CATSDFRGQRETQYF

abundance: .
d_gene: TRBD1
v_gene: TRBV27
j_gene: TRBJ2-7
CDR3nt: TGTGCCAGCAGTTCCGGGGACAGGGGAGGGGAGCAGTACTTC
CDR3aa: CASSSGDRGGEQYF

abundance: .
d_gene: TRBD2
v_gene: TRBV9
j_gene: TRBJ2-3
CDR3nt: TGTGCCAGCAGCCGCGGGAGGGCGACTACATTGGATACGCAGTATTTT
CDR3aa: CASSRGRATTLDTQYF

abundance: .
d_gene: .
v_gene: TRBV6-1
j_gene: TRBJ2-3
CDR3nt: TGTGCCAGCAGTGAAAGGGACGGAAGCACAGATACGCAGTATTTT
CDR3aa: CASSERDGSTDTQYF

abundance: .
d_gene: .
v_gene: TRBV5-6
j_gene: TRBJ1-2
CDR3nt: TGTGCCAGCAGCTTGGGAACAGTCGGCGGCTACACCTTC
CDR3aa: CASSLGTVGGYTF

abundance: few
d_gene: TRBD2
v_gene: TRBV11-2
j_gene: TRBJ2-7
CDR3nt: TGTGCCAGCAGCAAGACCGGGACTAGCGGGTACGAGCAGTACTTC
CDR3aa: CASSKTGTSGYEQYF

abundance: .
d_gene: .
v_gene: TRBV6-1
j_gene: TRBJ1-1
CDR3nt: TGTGCCAGCAGTGAATTCCCCGTTCGATCGGGCACTGAAGCTTTCTTT
CDR3aa: CASSEFPVRSGTEAFF

abundance: .
d_gene: TRBD1
v_gene: TRBV5-6
j_gene: TRBJ2-1
CDR3nt: TGTGCCAGCAGCTTCAAAGGGACAGGCCGCTACAATGAGCAGTTCTTC
CDR3aa: CASSFKGTGRYNEQFF

abundance: .
d_gene: .
v_gene: TRBV18
j_gene: TRBJ2-1
CDR3nt: TGTGCCAGCTCAGGGACGCACACCTACAATGAGCAGTTCTTC
CDR3aa: CASSGTHTYNEQFF

abundance: .
d_gene: .
v_gene: TRBV12-5
j_gene: TRBJ1-2
CDR3nt: TGTGCTAGTGGGAATGGGGGGCCGCATGGCTACACCTTC
CDR3aa: CASGNGGPHGYTF

abundance: .
d_gene: .
v_gene: TRBV6-5
j_gene: TRBJ1-1
CDR3nt: TGTGCCAGCTGTAAGACCATGAACACTGAAGCTTTCTTT
CDR3aa: CASCKTMNTEAFF

abundance: .
d_gene: .
v_gene: TRBV9
j_gene: TRBJ2-1
CDR3nt: TGTGCCAGCAGCGAGGGAGGCAATGAGCAGTTCTTC
CDR3aa: CASSEGGNEQFF

abundance: .
d_gene: .
v_gene: TRBV20-1
j_gene: TRBJ1-2
CDR3nt: TGCAGTGCTAGTGTCAGCCATTCGGGCTACACCTTC
CDR3aa: CSASVSHSGYTF

abundance: .
d_gene: .
v_gene: TRBV30
j_gene: TRBJ2-7
CDR3nt: TGTGCCTGGACTAGTGATTTTGGGCAGTACTTC
CDR3aa: CAWTSDFGQYF

abundance: .
d_gene: TRBD2
v_gene: TRBV10-3
j_gene: TRBJ2-7
CDR3nt: TGTGCCATCAGCCTAGCGGAGGCGGGCACCTACGAGCAGTACTTC
CDR3aa: CAISLAEAGTYEQYF

abundance: .
d_gene: .
v_gene: TRBV28
j_gene: TRBJ1-1
CDR3nt: TGTGCCAGCAGTTTATTCAGAAACACTGAAGCTTTCTTT
CDR3aa: CASSLFRNTEAFF

abundance: .
d_gene: .
v_gene: TRBV18
j_gene: TRBJ2-3
CDR3nt: TGTGCCAGCTCACCTGCGGGCCCGGGGGATACGCAGTATTTT
CDR3aa: CASSPAGPGDTQYF

abundance: few
d_gene: .
v_gene: TRBV3-1/TRBV3-2
j_gene: TRBJ2-3
CDR3nt: TGTGCCAGACGTTTAAAGGCTACTAGCACAGATACGCAGTATTTT
CDR3aa: CARRLKATSTDTQYF

abundance: .
d_gene: .
v_gene: TRBV3-1/TRBV3-2
j_gene: TRBJ2-3
CDR3nt: TGTGCCAGCAGCCAAGAACGTTGGAGCGGGAGCACAGATACGCAGTATTTT
CDR3aa: CASSQERWSGSTDTQYF

abundance: .
d_gene: .
v_gene: TRBV9
j_gene: TRBJ1-2
CDR3nt: TGTGCCAGCAGCGCCCGGACAGCTCAAGGGGGCTACACCTTC
CDR3aa: CASSARTAQGGYTF

abundance: .
d_gene: TRBD2
v_gene: TRBV10-3
j_gene: TRBJ2-2
CDR3nt: TGTGCCATCAGTGACCCACCGGGACTACGCACCGGGGAGCTGTTTTTT
CDR3aa: CAISDPPGLRTGELFF

abundance: .
d_gene: .
v_gene: TRBV19
j_gene: TRBJ1-2
CDR3nt: TGTGCCACAAGGAGGACGGAGGGAAATTATGGCTACACCTTC
CDR3aa: CATRRTEGNYGYTF

abundance: .
d_gene: .
v_gene: TRBV2
j_gene: TRBJ1-5
CDR3nt: TGTGCCAGCAGTGCCTCCCCCGTGGAGCCCCAGCATTTT
CDR3aa: CASSASPVEPQHF

abundance: .
d_gene: TRBD1
v_gene: TRBV6-5
j_gene: TRBJ1-2
CDR3nt: TGTGCCAGCAGTTATGGGACAGGGGGCGCCTATGGCTACACCTTC
CDR3aa: CASSYGTGGAYGYTF

abundance: .
d_gene: TRBD2
v_gene: TRBV7-2
j_gene: TRBJ2-2
CDR3nt: TGTGCCAGCAGCTTGGGACTAGCGGTTTACACCGGGGAGCTGTTTTTT
CDR3aa: CASSLGLAVYTGELFF

abundance: .
d_gene: TRBD1
v_gene: TRBV19
j_gene: TRBJ1-2
CDR3nt: TGTGCCAGTAGTATAGGGGACAGCGCTATCTATGGCTACACCTTC
CDR3aa: CASSIGDSAIYGYTF

abundance: few
d_gene: TRBD1
v_gene: TRBV5-6
j_gene: TRBJ1-2
CDR3nt: TGTGCCAGCAGTAACAGGGGACTGGGCTATGGCTACACCTTC
CDR3aa: CASSNRGLGYGYTF

abundance: once
d_gene: .
v_gene: TRBV27
j_gene: TRBJ2-7
CDR3nt: TGTGCCAGCAGTCCAAGACTATCTTACGAGCAGTACTTC
CDR3aa: CASSPRLSYEQYF

abundance: .
d_gene: .
v_gene: TRBV13
j_gene: TRBJ2-7
CDR3nt: TGTGCCAGCAGCTTACAGCGGAGCGAGCAGTACTTC
CDR3aa: CASSLQRSEQYF

abundance: .
d_gene: .
v_gene: TRBV5-4
j_gene: TRBJ2-2
CDR3nt: TGTGCCAGCAGCTTGGACGGCTATCGCGACGGGGAGCTGTTTTTT
CDR3aa: CASSLDGYRDGELFF

abundance: .
d_gene: .
v_gene: TRBV15
j_gene: TRBJ2-3
CDR3nt: TGTGCCACCAGCAGAGATATGGGACCGAGCACAGATACGCAGTATTTT
CDR3aa: CATSRDMGPSTDTQYF

abundance: once
d_gene: TRBD1
v_gene: TRBV27
j_gene: TRBJ2-7
CDR3nt: TGTGCCAGCAGTTCCGGGACAGGTTGGTACGAGCAGTACTTC
CDR3aa: CASSSGTGWYEQYF

abundance: .
d_gene: .
v_gene: TRBV5-8
j_gene: TRBJ2-7
CDR3nt: TGTGCCAGCAGCGTTTACGAGCAGTACTTC
CDR3aa: CASSVYEQYF

abundance: .
d_gene: .
v_gene: TRBV28
j_gene: TRBJ1-2
CDR3nt: TGTGCCAGCAGTTTCGGGACCGCGTCGGGTGGCTACACCTTC
CDR3aa: CASSFGTASGGYTF

abundance: .
d_gene: .
v_gene: TRBV30
j_gene: TRBJ2-5
CDR3nt: TGTGCCTGGAGTACTTCCCCAGGTGGAAAGACCCAGTACTTC
CDR3aa: CAWSTSPGGKTQYF

abundance: .
d_gene: .
v_gene: TRBV24-1
j_gene: TRBJ1-5
CDR3nt: TGTGCCACCAGTGATTTGCAAGAGGGGCGCGTTGGTCAGCCCCAGCATTTT
CDR3aa: CATSDLQEGRVGQPQHF

abundance: .
d_gene: TRBD2
v_gene: TRBV6-2/TRBV6-3
j_gene: TRBJ2-3
CDR3nt: TGTGCCAGCAGTTACATAGCGGGAGGGCGATATACGCAGTATTTT
CDR3aa: CASSYIAGGRYTQYF

abundance: .
d_gene: .
v_gene: TRBV2
j_gene: TRBJ1-1
CDR3nt: TGTGCCAGCAGTGCCGACACCAACACTGAAGCTTTCTTT
CDR3aa: CASSADTNTEAFF

abundance: .
d_gene: .
v_gene: TRBV7-2
j_gene: TRBJ2-2
CDR3nt: TGTGCCAGCAGCTTCACTAGAAATACCGGGGAGCTGTTTTTT
CDR3aa: CASSFTRNTGELFF

abundance: .
d_gene: .
v_gene: TRBV6-2/TRBV6-3
j_gene: TRBJ2-7
CDR3nt: TGTGCCAGCAGTTACTCTTACTACGAGCAGTACTTC
CDR3aa: CASSYSYYEQYF

abundance: .
d_gene: .
v_gene: TRBV19
j_gene: TRBJ2-6
CDR3nt: TGTGCCAGTACCCCTCGCAGGGGCGCTGGGGCCAACGTCCTGACTTTC
CDR3aa: CASTPRRGAGANVLTF

abundance: .
d_gene: .
v_gene: TRBV20-1
j_gene: TRBJ2-7
CDR3nt: TGCAGTGCTAGGAAGGATGAGCAGTACTTC
CDR3aa: CSARKDEQYF

abundance: .
d_gene: .
v_gene: TRBV20-1
j_gene: TRBJ2-5
CDR3nt: TGCAGTGCTGAAGAAGAGACCCAGTACTTC
CDR3aa: CSAEEETQYF

abundance: .
d_gene: .
v_gene: TRBV7-3
j_gene: TRBJ2-3
CDR3nt: TGTGCCAGCAGCTTAACGTTCGCAGATACGCAGTATTTT
CDR3aa: CASSLTFADTQYF

abundance: .
d_gene: TRBD1
v_gene: TRBV18
j_gene: TRBJ1-1
CDR3nt: TGTGCCAGCTCACCGGAGACAGGGATGAACACTGAAGCTTTCTTT
CDR3aa: CASSPETGMNTEAFF

abundance: .
d_gene: .
v_gene: TRBV30
j_gene: TRBJ1-2
CDR3nt: TGTGCCTGGAGCACGGCCTCTAACTATGGCTACACCTTC
CDR3aa: CAWSTASNYGYTF

abundance: .
d_gene: TRBD2
v_gene: TRBV4-2
j_gene: TRBJ2-1
CDR3nt: TGTGCCAGCAGCCCCCGGGGGCTAGCGGGAAGCTACAATGAGCAGTTCTTC
CDR3aa: CASSPRGLAGSYNEQFF

abundance: .
d_gene: TRBD2
v_gene: TRBV5-1
j_gene: TRBJ2-7
CDR3nt: TGCGCCAGCAGCAATAGCGGGATAAACTACGAGCAGTACTTC
CDR3aa: CASSNSGINYEQYF

abundance: .
d_gene: .
v_gene: TRBV7-9
j_gene: TRBJ2-1
CDR3nt: TGTGCCAGCAGCTTCAGCAGGGATGAGCAGTTCTTC
CDR3aa: CASSFSRDEQFF

abundance: .
d_gene: .
v_gene: TRBV7-3
j_gene: TRBJ2-2
CDR3nt: TGTGCCAGCAGCTTATACGGGACGAACACCGGGGAGCTGTTTTTT
CDR3aa: CASSLYGTNTGELFF

abundance: .
d_gene: .
v_gene: TRBV2
j_gene: TRBJ2-1
CDR3nt: TGTGCCAGCAGTGAGAGGGGCTACGACAATGAGCAGTTCTTC
CDR3aa: CASSERGYDNEQFF

abundance: .
d_gene: TRBD1
v_gene: TRBV3-1/TRBV3-2
j_gene: TRBJ1-4
CDR3nt: TGTGCCAGCAGCCCCTCAGGGGGTCCTAATGAAAAACTGTTTTTT
CDR3aa: CASSPSGGPNEKLFF

abundance: once
d_gene: TRBD1
v_gene: TRBV27
j_gene: TRBJ1-2
CDR3nt: TGTGCCAGCGGTCGACAGGGGGTCTATGGCTACACCTTC
CDR3aa: CASGRQGVYGYTF

abundance: .
d_gene: .
v_gene: TRBV5-1
j_gene: TRBJ2-3
CDR3nt: TGCGCCAGCAGCTGGAGTAGCATGAATACGCAGTATTTT
CDR3aa: CASSWSSMNTQYF